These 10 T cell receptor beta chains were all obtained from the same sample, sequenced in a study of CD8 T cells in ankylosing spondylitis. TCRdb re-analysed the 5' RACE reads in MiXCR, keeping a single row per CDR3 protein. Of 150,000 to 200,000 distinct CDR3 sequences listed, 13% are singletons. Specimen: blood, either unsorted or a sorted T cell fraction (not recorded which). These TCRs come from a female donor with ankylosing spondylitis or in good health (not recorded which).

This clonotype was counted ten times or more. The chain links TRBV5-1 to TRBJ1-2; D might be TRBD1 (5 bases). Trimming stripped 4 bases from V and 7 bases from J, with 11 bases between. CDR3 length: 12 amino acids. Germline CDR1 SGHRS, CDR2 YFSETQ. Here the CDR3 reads CASSGGDPGYTF. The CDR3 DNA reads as TGCGCCAGCAGCGGGGGGGACCCTGGCTACACCTTC.

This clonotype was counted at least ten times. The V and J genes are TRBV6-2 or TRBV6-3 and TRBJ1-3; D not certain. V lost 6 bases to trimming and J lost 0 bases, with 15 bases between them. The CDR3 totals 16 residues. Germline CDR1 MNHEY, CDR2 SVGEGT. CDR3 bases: TGTGCCAGCAGCCCTTCGGACGGATCCTCTGGAAACACCATATATTTT. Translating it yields CASSPSDGSSGNTIYF.

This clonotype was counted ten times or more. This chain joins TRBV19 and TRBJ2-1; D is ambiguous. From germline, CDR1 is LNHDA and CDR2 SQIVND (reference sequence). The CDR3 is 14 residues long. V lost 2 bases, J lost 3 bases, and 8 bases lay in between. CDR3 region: CASSIPPYYNEQFF. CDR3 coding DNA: TGTGCCAGTAGTATACCCCCATACTACAATGAGCAGTTCTTC.

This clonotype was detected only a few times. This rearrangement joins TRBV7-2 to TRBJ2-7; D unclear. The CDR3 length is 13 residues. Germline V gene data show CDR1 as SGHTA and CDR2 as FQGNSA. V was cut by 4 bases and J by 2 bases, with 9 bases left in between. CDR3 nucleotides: TGTGCCAGCAGCTCCGAATTCACCTACGAGCAGTACTTC. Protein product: CASSSEFTYEQYF.

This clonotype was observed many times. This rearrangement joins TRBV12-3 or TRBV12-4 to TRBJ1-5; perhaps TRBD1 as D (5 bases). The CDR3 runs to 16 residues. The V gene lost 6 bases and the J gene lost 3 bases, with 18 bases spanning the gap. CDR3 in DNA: TGTGCCAGCAGCGAGGACACTCCATGGGCCAATCAGCCCCAGCATTTT. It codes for CASSEDTPWANQPQHF.

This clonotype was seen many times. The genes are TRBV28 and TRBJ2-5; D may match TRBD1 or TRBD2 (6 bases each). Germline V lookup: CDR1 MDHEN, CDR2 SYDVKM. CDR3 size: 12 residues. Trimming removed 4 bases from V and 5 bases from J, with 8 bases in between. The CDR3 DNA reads TGTGCCAGCAGTTCCGGGGGCGAGACCCAGTACTTC. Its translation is CASSSGGETQYF.

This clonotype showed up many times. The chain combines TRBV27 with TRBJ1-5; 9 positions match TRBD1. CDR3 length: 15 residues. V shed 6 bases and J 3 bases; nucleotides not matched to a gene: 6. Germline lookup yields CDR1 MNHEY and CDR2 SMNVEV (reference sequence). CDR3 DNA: TGTGCCAGCAGACCCAGGACAGGGGACAATCAGCCCCAGCATTTT. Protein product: CASRPRTGDNQPQHF.

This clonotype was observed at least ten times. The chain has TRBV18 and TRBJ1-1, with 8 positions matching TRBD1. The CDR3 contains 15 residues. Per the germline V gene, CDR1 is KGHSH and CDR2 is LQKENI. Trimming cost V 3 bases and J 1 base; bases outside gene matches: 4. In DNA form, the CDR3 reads TGTGCCAGCTCACCCTTAGGACAGGGGAACACTGAAGCTTTCTTT. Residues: CASSPLGQGNTEAFF.

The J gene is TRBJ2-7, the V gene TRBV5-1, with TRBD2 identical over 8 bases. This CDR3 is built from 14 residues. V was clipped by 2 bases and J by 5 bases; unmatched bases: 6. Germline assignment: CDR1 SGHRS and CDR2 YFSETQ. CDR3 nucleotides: TGCGCCAGCAGCTTCCTTGCGGGAGGCGACGAGCAGTACTTC. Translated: CASSFLAGGDEQYF.

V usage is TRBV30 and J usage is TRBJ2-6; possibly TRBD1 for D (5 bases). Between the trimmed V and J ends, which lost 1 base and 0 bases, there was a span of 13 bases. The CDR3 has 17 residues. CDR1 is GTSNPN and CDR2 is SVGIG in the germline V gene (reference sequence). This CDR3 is CAWSAQGSASGANVLTF. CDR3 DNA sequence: TGTGCCTGGAGTGCGCAGGGATCCGCCTCTGGGGCCAACGTCCTGACTTTC.